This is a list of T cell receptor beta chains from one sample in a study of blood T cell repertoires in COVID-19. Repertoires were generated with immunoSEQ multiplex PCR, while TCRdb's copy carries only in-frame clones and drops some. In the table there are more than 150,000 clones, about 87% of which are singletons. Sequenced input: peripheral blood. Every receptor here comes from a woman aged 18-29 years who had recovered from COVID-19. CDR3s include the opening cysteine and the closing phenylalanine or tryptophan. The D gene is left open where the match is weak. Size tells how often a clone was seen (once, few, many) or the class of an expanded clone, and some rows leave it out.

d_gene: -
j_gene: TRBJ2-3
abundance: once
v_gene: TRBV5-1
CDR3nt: TGCGCCAGCAGCTCTCCCAGCACAGATACGCAGTATTTT
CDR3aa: CASSSPSTDTQYF

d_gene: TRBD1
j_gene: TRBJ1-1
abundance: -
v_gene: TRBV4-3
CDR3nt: TGCGCCAGCAGCCAAGAGGGACAGGGGGACCTGAACACTGAAGCTTTCTTT
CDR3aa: CASSQEGQGDLNTEAFF

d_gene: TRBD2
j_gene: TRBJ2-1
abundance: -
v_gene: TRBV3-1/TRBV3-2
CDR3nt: TGTGCCAGCAGCCGCTGGACTAGCGGGGGCAATGAGCAGTTCTTC
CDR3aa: CASSRWTSGGNEQFF

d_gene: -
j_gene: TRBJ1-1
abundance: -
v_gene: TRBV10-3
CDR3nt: TGTGCCATCATACCGACAGGCGGCACTGAAGCTTTCTTT
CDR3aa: CAIIPTGGTEAFF

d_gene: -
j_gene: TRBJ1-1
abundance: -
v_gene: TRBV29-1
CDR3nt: TGCAGCGCAAGGGAGGGGCCCTTGAACACTGAAGCTTTCTTT
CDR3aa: CSAREGPLNTEAFF

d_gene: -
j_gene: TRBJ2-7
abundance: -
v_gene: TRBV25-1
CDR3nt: TGTGCCAGCACCCCCATCGGTACCTACGAGCAGTACTTC
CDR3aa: CASTPIGTYEQYF

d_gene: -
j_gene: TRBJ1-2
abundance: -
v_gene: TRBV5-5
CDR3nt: TGTGCCAGCAGCTTGGAGGGGGTGTCTGGCTACACCTTC
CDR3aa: CASSLEGVSGYTF

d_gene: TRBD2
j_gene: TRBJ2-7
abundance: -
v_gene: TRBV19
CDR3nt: TGTGCCAGTAGTATTGCGGGGGACGTAGACTCCTACGAGCAGTACTTC
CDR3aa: CASSIAGDVDSYEQYF

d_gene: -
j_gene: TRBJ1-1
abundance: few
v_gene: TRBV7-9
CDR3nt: TGTGCCAGCAGCTCACCGGGAGCAAATGAAGCTTTCTTT
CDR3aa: CASSSPGANEAFF

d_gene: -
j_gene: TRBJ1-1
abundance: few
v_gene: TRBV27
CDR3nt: TGTGCCAGCAGTTTGGGAGGGGGGAGCACTGAAGCTTTCTTT
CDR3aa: CASSLGGGSTEAFF

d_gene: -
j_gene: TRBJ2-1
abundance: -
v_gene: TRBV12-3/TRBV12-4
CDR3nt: TGTGCCAGCAGTCCGACTAAAGATGAGCAGTTCTTC
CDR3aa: CASSPTKDEQFF

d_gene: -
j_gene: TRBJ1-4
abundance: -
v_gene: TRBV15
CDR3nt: TGTGCCACCAGCAGAGACCTAGGGGCAGGGAATGAAAAACTGTTTTTT
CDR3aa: CATSRDLGAGNEKLFF

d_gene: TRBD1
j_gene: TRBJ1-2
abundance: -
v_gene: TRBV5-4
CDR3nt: TGTGCCAGCAGCTTGGGGCAGGGGGCGCTTCATGGCTACACCTTC
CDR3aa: CASSLGQGALHGYTF

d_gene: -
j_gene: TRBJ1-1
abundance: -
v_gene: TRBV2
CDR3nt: TGTGCCAGCAGAGCCGGGACACTGAACACTGAAGCTTTCTTT
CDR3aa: CASRAGTLNTEAFF

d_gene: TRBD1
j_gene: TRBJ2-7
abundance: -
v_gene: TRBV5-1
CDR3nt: TGCGCCAGCAGCCCGGACAGGGAAGCTGGAGAGCAGTACTTC
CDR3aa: CASSPDREAGEQYF

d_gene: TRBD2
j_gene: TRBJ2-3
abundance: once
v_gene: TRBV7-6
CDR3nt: TGTGCCAGCAGCCTAAGCGGGAGGGCAGATACGCAGTATTTT
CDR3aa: CASSLSGRADTQYF

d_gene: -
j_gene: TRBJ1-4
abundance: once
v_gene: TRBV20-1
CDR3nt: TGCAGTGCTAGTGAGGCAGGTTACGAAAAACTGTTTTTT
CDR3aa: CSASEAGYEKLFF

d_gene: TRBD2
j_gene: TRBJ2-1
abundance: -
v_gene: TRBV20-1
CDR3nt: TGCAGTGCTAGTCCCACTAGCGGGAGGTCGTCCTACTCTAACAATGAGCAGTTCTTC
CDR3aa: CSASPTSGRSSYSNNEQFF

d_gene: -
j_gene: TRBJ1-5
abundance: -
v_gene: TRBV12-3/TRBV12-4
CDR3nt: TGTGCCAGCAGTTTGTGGGGGGATCAGCCCCAGCATTTT
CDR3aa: CASSLWGDQPQHF

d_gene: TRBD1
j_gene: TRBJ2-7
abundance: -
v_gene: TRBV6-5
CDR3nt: TGTGCCAGCAGAGGACAGGGGCCCTACGAGCAGTACTTC
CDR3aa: CASRGQGPYEQYF

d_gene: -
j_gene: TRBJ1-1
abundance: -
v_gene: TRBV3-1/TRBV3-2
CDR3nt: TGTGCCAGCAGCCAAGATTCGGGGAACACTGAAGCTTTCTTT
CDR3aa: CASSQDSGNTEAFF

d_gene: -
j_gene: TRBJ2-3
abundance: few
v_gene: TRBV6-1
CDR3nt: TGTGCCAGCAGTGAACTGTCTAGCAGGGATACGCAGTATTTT
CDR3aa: CASSELSSRDTQYF

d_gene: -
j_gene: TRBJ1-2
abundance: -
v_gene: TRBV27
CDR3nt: TGTGCCAGCAGTTTAGGGGGGTCCGTTAGTGGCTACACCTTC
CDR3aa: CASSLGGSVSGYTF

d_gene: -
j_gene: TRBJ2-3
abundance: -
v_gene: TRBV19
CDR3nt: TGTGCCAGTAGTATAGTAGAGGGCACAGATACGCAGTATTTT
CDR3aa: CASSIVEGTDTQYF

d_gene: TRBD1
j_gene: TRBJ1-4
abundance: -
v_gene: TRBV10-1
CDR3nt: TGCGCCAGCAGTGAGGACAGGGGGGATGAAAAACTGTTTTTT
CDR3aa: CASSEDRGDEKLFF

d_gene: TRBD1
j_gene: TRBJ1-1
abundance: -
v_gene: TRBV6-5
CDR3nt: TGTGCCAGCAGGCGGGACAGGGGAAACACTGAAGCTTTCTTT
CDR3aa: CASRRDRGNTEAFF

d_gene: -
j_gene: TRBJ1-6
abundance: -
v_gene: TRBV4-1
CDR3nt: TGCGCCAGCAGCCAGGGGCTTGCCGATCCACCCCTCCACTTT
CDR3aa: CASSQGLADPPLHF

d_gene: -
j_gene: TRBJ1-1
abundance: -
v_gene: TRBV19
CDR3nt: TGTGCCAGTAGTATAGAGACAGCAACTGAAGCTTTCTTT
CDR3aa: CASSIETATEAFF

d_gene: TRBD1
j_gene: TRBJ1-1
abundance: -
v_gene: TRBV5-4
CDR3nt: TGTGCCAGCAGCTTGGGAAGGGGGCGTGTCACTGAAGCTTTCTTT
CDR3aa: CASSLGRGRVTEAFF

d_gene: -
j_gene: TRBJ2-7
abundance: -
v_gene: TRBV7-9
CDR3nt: TGTGCCAGCAGCGAGCCCAGGAACTCCTACGAGCAGTACTTC
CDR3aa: CASSEPRNSYEQYF

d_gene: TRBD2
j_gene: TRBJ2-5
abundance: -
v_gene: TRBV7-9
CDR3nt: TGTGCCAGCAGCTTAGCCCGTGGGACTAGCGGGGCCCAAGAGACCCAGTACTTC
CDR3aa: CASSLARGTSGAQETQYF

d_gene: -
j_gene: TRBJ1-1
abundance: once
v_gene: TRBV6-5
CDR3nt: TGTGCCAGCAGTTCTACACAGGGCGCTGAAGCTTTCTTT
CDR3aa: CASSSTQGAEAFF

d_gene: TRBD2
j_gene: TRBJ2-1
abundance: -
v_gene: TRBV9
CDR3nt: TGTGCCAGCAGCAGGGGGAGCGGGAGGGGTTACAATGAGCAGTTCTTC
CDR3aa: CASSRGSGRGYNEQFF

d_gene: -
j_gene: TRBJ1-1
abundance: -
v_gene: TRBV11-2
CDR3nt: TGTGCCAGTTACTCCCCGGGGAACACTGAAGCTTTCTTT
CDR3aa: CASYSPGNTEAFF

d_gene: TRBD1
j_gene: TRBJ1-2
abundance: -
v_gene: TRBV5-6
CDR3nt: TGTGCCAGCAGCTCCCGGACAGGGTGGTGGGGCTACACCTTC
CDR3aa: CASSSRTGWWGYTF

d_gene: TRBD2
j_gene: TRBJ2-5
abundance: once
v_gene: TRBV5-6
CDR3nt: TGTGCCAGCAGCAGGTCATCTAGCGGGGGGAGATACCAAGAGACCCAGTACTTC
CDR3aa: CASSRSSSGGRYQETQYF

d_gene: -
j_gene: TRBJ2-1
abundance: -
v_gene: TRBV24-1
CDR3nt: TGTGCCACCCTTGCGGTGCCAGGGTGCAATGAGCAGTTCTTC
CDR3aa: CATLAVPGCNEQFF

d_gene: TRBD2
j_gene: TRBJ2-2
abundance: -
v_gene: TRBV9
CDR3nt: TGTGCCAGCAGCCAACGGGAGGGCCGAACCGGGGAGCTGTTTTTT
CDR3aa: CASSQREGRTGELFF

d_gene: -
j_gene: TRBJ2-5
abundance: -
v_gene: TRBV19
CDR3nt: TGTGCCAGTAGTATTCTGGGGGCTCGAGAGACCCAGTACTTC
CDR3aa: CASSILGARETQYF

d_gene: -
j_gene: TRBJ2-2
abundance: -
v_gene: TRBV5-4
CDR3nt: TGTGCCAGCAGCGGCGGGACAGTCACCGGGGAGCTGTTTTTT
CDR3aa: CASSGGTVTGELFF

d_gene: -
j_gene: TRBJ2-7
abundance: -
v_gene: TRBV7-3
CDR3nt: TGTGCCAGCAGCTTAAAACAAGGGGTCGAGCAGTACTTC
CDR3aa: CASSLKQGVEQYF

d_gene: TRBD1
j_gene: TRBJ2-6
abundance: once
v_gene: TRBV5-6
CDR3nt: TGTGCCAGCAGTAAAACAGGGGGCCCTCGCTCTGGGGCCAACGTCCTGACTTTC
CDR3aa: CASSKTGGPRSGANVLTF

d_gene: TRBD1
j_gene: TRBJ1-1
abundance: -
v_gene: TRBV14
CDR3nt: TGTGCCAGCAGCCCCGGGACAGCCCTAAACACTGAAGCTTTCTTT
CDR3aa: CASSPGTALNTEAFF

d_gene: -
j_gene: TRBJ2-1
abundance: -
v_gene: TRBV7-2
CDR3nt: TGTGCCAGCAGCTTCCCCAGGGGGAGGTACAATGAGCAGTTCTTC
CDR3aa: CASSFPRGRYNEQFF

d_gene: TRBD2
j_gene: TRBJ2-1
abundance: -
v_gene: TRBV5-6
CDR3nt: TGTGCCAGCAGCTCGCTTCGAATGACTAGCGGGGCTGGGCTCTTC
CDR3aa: CASSSLRMTSGAGLF